This T cell receptor (beta chain) originates from a study of blood T cells in healthy people across ages (dated by TCRdb to 2013 to 2016). Study-level background: Template switching captured roughly one uniquely barcoded TCR beta cDNA molecule per two T cells in model experiments. To avoid experimental bias, donors of different ages were spread randomly across the sequencing lanes. The study measured age-related changes in TCR beta repertoire diversity using deep sequencing normalized with unique cDNA molecular identifiers. The donors were split into four age groups: young (average around 15 years), middle-aged (39), aged (roughly 60) and long-lived (roughly 77). For two donors (one aged 18 to 30 and one aged 80 or older), the study analyzed two additional independent replicas of 1 million unique cDNA reads from the same blood draw.

Many counts were recorded for this clonotype. Its antigen is still unknown. The input lacks base qualities; no much larger clone sits a single base away. The 35 to 40 donors, aged about 6 to 100 years, were systemically healthy Caucasian individuals from Russia. Ten milliliters of peripheral blood were drawn from each donor into EDTA-treated Vacutainer tubes. Ficoll-Paque density-gradient centrifugation was used to isolate PBMCs, with at least 7 million obtained per sample. Trizol reagent was used to extract total RNA from PBMCs, with at least 5 micrograms per sample. Naive CD45RAhigh/CD27high T cell percentages were measured by flow cytometry on a PBMC aliquot from every donor. Trimming accounts for 0 bases at V and 6 bases at J, while the number of junction bases matched to no gene is 5. Via the germline V gene, CDR1 is LGHNA and CDR2 YNFKEQ. The cysteine opens and the phenylalanine closes a CDR3 of 16 amino acids. The sequence is cut down to CDR3 DNA, 48 bases in frame from base 1.

Points the paper makes about the study in general: Compared with the aged group, the long-lived group had more naive CD4+ T cells, fewer expanded clones and increased TCR diversity, a pattern suggesting age selection. Estimates of total diversity from one million sequenced T cells were regarded as lower bounds and underestimates. Because the CMV infection status of the donors was unknown, age-related changes in expanded clonotypes may potentially have been confounded. A strong correlation was found between observed TCR beta diversity and the percentage of naive T cells measured by flow cytometry. Observed TCR beta diversity per million T cells fell roughly linearly with age, and a significant reduction was already apparent by age approximately 40. Since profiling was done on bulk unsorted PBMCs, naive and antigen-experienced compartments could not be conclusively compared.

Libraries came from 5' RACE. The listed sequencing device is Illumina HiSeq 2500. A second PCR of about 7 to 12 cycles was run with a J-beta primer mix and a sample-barcoded 5' primer. A template-switch 5' adaptor carrying 12 random nucleotides introduced a unique molecular identifier onto each TCR beta cDNA molecule. Each sample yielded at least 2.5 million CDR3-containing paired-end reads. The Mint cDNA synthesis kit, primed by a TRBC-specific oligonucleotide, was used to synthesize first-strand cDNA from all RNA. All cDNA was treated with uracil-DNA glycosylase and then went through a first 18-cycle PCR with the universal primers M1SS and BC2_uni_R. The source study handled its data this way. For normalization, 1 million high-quality reads were randomly selected from each sample, with every read carrying a distinct molecular identifier. Reads sharing molecular identifiers were discarded rather than binned into consensus sequences. MiTCR, set to a Q25 quality threshold and the strictest error-elimination algorithm, was used for CDR3 identification, clonotype clustering and error correction. A nonparametric unseen species model with Euler transformation was used to estimate a lower bound on total TCR beta diversity. Starting from the raw public reads, TCRdb applied fastp trimming at Q25, assembled clones with MiXCR and retained in-frame beta chains. Rows merge per CDR3 protein into single entries with the most common DNA and genes. The V and J calls and clone size come from TCRdb's table, not from the authors' own analysis. Counted in this sample were 380,000 or so distinct CDR3 sequences; more than 45% of them appeared once. Of the sample, 51% is held by the ten largest clones.

Sequencing used blood. Rearrangement joined TRBV4-2 to TRBJ1-4; TRBD1 agrees with 9 junctional bases. The origin of this receptor is a man in his 60s in good health. CDR3 region: CASSQEVGQGHEKLFF. The nucleotide sequence is given as TGTGCCAGCAGCCAAGAAGTAGGACAGGGGCATGAAAAACTGTTTTTT.